Described below is a single TCR beta chain sequence and its context. Authors' methods: Quantification of nucleated cells was approximated via reference gene primer amplification. TCRdb's table, derived via immunoSEQ multiplex PCR, lists solely in-frame clones and lacks some. That table furnishes V, J and clone size, whereas the DNA furnished D and trimming. Of over 50,000 clones listed, about 86% were seen once; the top ten hold about 14%. This entry comes from a study of blood T cell repertoires in COVID-19. Overall study context: Acute and convalescent COVID-19 specimens originated in the United States, Italy and Spain. In each case, the material was cDNA or gDNA derived from T cells, B-cell-depleted T cells, or PBMCs.

The germline gives CDR1 LNHDA, CDR2 SQIVND (reference sequence). Trimming pared 5 bases from V and 5 bases from J, leaving 9 bases between. CDR3 length: 12 amino acids. The receptor's source is a human donor in a cohort sampled during active COVID-19. Sample: peripheral blood. The chain combines TRBV19 with TRBJ1-1; D ambiguous. The CDR3 nucleotides read TGTGCCAGTAGTGAGGGTTGGACTGAAGCTTTCTTT. Translation: CASSEGWTEAFF.